This TCR beta chain was recorded in a study of cytomegalovirus exposure and HLA in healthy donors. PCR involved 60 Vbeta and 13 Jbeta primers. Repertoires were generated with immunoSEQ multiplex PCR, while TCRdb's copy carries only in-frame clones and drops some. This table holds 50,000 to 60,000 clones. CDR1 is SGHTS and CDR2 is YDEGEE in the germline V gene. The V and J ends lost 2 bases and 2 bases respectively, with 5 bases between them. This CDR3 is 13 amino acids long. The rearrangement links TRBV5-8 to TRBJ1-5; D gene ambiguous. This TCR was sampled from a male donor in good health and CMV-seronegative. Material: PBMCs. The CDR3 DNA reads TGTGCCAGCAGCTTAACAGGCAATCAGCCCCAGCATTTT. Its protein product is CASSLTGNQPQHF. The whole variable domain, remainder taken from reference TRBV5-8 and TRBJ1-5, is EAGVTQSPTHLIKTRGQQATLRCSPISGHTSVYWYQQALGLGLQFLLWYDEGEERNRGNFPPRFSGRQFPNYSSELNVNALELEDSALYLCASSLTGNQPQHFGDGTRLSIL.